A selection of T cell receptor beta chains follows, all from one sample in a study of T cell responses to AZD1222 COVID-19 vaccine. Repertoires were generated with immunoSEQ multiplex PCR, while TCRdb's copy carries only in-frame clones and drops some. This sample has 25,000 to 30,000 clones, with roughly 78% found just once. The specimen was peripheral blood, collected on day 0 of AZD1222 vaccination. These receptors were obtained from an adult in good health. The CDR3 runs from the conserved cysteine through the conserved F or W. The D gene is left open where the match is weak. Clone size is given for some rows only: seen once, a few or many times, or a class if the clone is expanded.

CDR3 protein | CDR3 DNA | J gene | D gene | clone size | V gene
CASSLGLGFDIQYF | TGTGCCAGCAGCTTAGGACTAGGGTTTGACATTCAGTACTTC | TRBJ2-4 | NA | NA | TRBV11-2
CASSQTSTDTQYF | TGTGCCAGCTCACAAACTAGCACAGATACGCAGTATTTT | TRBJ2-3 | NA | NA | TRBV18
CASSNMDFPGGEQFF | TGTGCCAGTAGTAATATGGATTTCCCGGGGGGTGAGCAGTTCTTC | TRBJ2-1 | TRBD2 | NA | TRBV19
CASSLVQGGYEAFF | TGTGCCAGCAGCTTAGTACAGGGTGGCTATGAAGCTTTCTTT | TRBJ1-1 | NA | NA | TRBV7-9
CASRQRLANEQFF | TGTGCCAGCAGGCAAAGACTAGCGAATGAGCAGTTCTTC | TRBJ2-1 | TRBD2 | NA | TRBV27
CASRKDRVRGYTF | TGTGCCAGCAGGAAGGACAGGGTCCGCGGCTACACCTTC | TRBJ1-2 | TRBD1 | NA | TRBV28
CASSTLAGVVYNEQFF | TGTGCCAGCAGCACCCTAGCGGGGGTTGTCTACAATGAGCAGTTCTTC | TRBJ2-1 | TRBD2 | NA | TRBV7-9
CASSLVTFGTSASDEQFF | TGCGCCAGCAGCTTGGTAACTTTCGGGACTAGCGCGAGCGATGAGCAGTTCTTC | TRBJ2-1 | TRBD2 | NA | TRBV5-1
CASSLRQGRGNQPQHF | TGTGCCAGCAGCTTACGGCAGGGAAGGGGCAATCAGCCCCAGCATTTT | TRBJ1-5 | NA | few | TRBV13
CASSASSGLTGYTF | TGTGCCAGCAGTGCCTCCTCAGGGCTGACAGGCTACACCTTC | TRBJ1-2 | NA | NA | TRBV6-4
CASSVEEGGTPGLAGGKQFF | TGTGCCAGCAGCGTAGAGGAGGGGGGGACCCCGGGACTAGCGGGAGGAAAGCAGTTCTTC | TRBJ2-1 | TRBD2 | NA | TRBV9
CASKRGIDTGELFF | TGTGCCAGCAAACGGGGGATAGACACCGGGGAGCTGTTTTTT | TRBJ2-2 | NA | medium-sized | TRBV6-5
CASRPRDSEGTGELFF | TGTGCCAGCAGACCTAGGGACAGCGAAGGGACCGGGGAGCTGTTTTTT | TRBJ2-2 | TRBD1 | NA | TRBV7-9
CASTSSTNYGYTF | TGTGCCAGCACGAGTAGTACTAACTATGGCTACACCTTC | TRBJ1-2 | NA | NA | TRBV2
CASSLGNRGNYGYTF | TGTGCCAGCAGCTTGGGGAACAGGGGTAACTATGGCTACACCTTC | TRBJ1-2 | TRBD1 | medium-sized | TRBV5-4
CARSLAGSGQFF | TGTGCCAGAAGCTTGGCTGGGTCGGGGCAGTTCTTC | TRBJ2-1 | NA | NA | TRBV5-3
CASSPPTGRETQYF | TGTGCCAGCTCACCCCCAACAGGACGGGAGACCCAGTACTTC | TRBJ2-5 | NA | few | TRBV18
CASSLARGVNEQFF | TGTGCCAGCAGCTTAGCGCGGGGGGTGAATGAGCAGTTCTTC | TRBJ2-1 | TRBD2 | once | TRBV11-2
CASSLTSSHTQYF | TGTGCCAGCAGCCTTACTAGCAGCCATACGCAGTATTTT | TRBJ2-3 | NA | NA | TRBV5-6
CASSVSGTGSYEQYF | TGTGCCAGTAGTGTCTCCGGGACAGGGTCCTACGAGCAGTACTTC | TRBJ2-7 | TRBD1 | few | TRBV19
CAISGQPNEKLFF | TGTGCCATCAGCGGACAGCCTAATGAAAAACTGTTTTTT | TRBJ1-4 | NA | NA | TRBV10-3
CATTAGGGRSEQYF | TGTGCCACCACAGCGGGGGGTGGTCGATCCGAGCAGTACTTC | TRBJ2-7 | TRBD2 | NA | TRBV19
CAWSPTNTIYF | TGTGCCTGGAGCCCCACAAACACCATATATTTT | TRBJ1-3 | NA | once | TRBV30
CASSPPPNSGNTIYF | TGTGCCAGCAGCCCCCCTCCCAACTCTGGAAACACCATATATTTT | TRBJ1-3 | NA | NA | TRBV11-2
CASSYLPGLTMNTEAFF | TGTGCCAGCAGTTATCTCCCAGGTCTTACTATGAACACTGAAGCTTTCTTT | TRBJ1-1 | NA | NA | TRBV6-2/TRBV6-3
CASSLQGRNTEAFF | TGTGCCAGCAGCTTACAGGGGAGGAACACTGAAGCTTTCTTT | TRBJ1-1 | NA | NA | TRBV7-9
CASKRGFNTGELFF | TGTGCCAGCAAACGGGGCTTCAACACCGGGGAGCTGTTTTTT | TRBJ2-2 | NA | NA | TRBV6-5
CASSQDGSYGYTF | TGCGCCAGCAGCCAAGACGGATCCTATGGCTACACCTTC | TRBJ1-2 | NA | once | TRBV5-1
CASSPRQSRAPQHF | TGTGCCAGCAGTCCGCGCCAGTCTCGCGCGCCCCAGCATTTT | TRBJ1-5 | NA | NA | TRBV27
CASSPSGLAAWFGDTQYF | TGTGCCAGCAGCCCGTCGGGGTTAGCGGCGTGGTTTGGTGATACGCAGTATTTT | TRBJ2-3 | NA | NA | TRBV14
CASRRYGQGRATEAFF | TGTGCCAGCAGGCGTTACGGACAGGGGAGGGCCACTGAAGCTTTCTTT | TRBJ1-1 | TRBD1 | NA | TRBV5-6
CASSYGGRDGNEKLFF | TGTGCCAGCAGTTACGGTGGTCGGGACGGAAATGAAAAACTGTTTTTT | TRBJ1-4 | NA | NA | TRBV6-5
CASRGAELTTNEKLFF | TGTGCCAGCAGGGGGGCGGAGCTGACAACTAATGAAAAACTGTTTTTT | TRBJ1-4 | NA | NA | TRBV2
CASSMTTGYEQYF | TGTGCCAGTAGTATGACCACGGGGTACGAGCAGTACTTC | TRBJ2-7 | NA | NA | TRBV19
CASSGERGLSTDTQYF | TGTGCCAGCAGCGGCGAAAGGGGGCTCAGTACAGATACGCAGTATTTT | TRBJ2-3 | TRBD1 | NA | TRBV9
CASSLLAGGLNEQFF | TGTGCCAGCAGTTTACTGGCAGGGGGCCTCAATGAGCAGTTCTTC | TRBJ2-1 | TRBD1 | NA | TRBV27
CATQIAGARGNIQYF | TGTGCCACTCAGATAGCGGGAGCGCGGGGAAACATTCAGTACTTC | TRBJ2-4 | TRBD2 | NA | TRBV19
CASSLGPELYF | TGCGCCAGCAGCTTGGGCCCTGAGTTGTACTTC | TRBJ2-7 | NA | NA | TRBV5-1
CASSPRQAANEKLFF | TGTGCCAGCAGCCCACGACAGGCGGCGAATGAAAAACTGTTTTTT | TRBJ1-4 | NA | NA | TRBV7-2
CASSYSAGAQGEQYF | TGTGCCAGCAGTTACTCAGCAGGGGCGCAGGGTGAGCAGTACTTC | TRBJ2-7 | NA | NA | TRBV6-5
CASSRAGTSGGTDTQYF | TGTGCCAGCAGTCGAGCGGGGACTAGCGGGGGAACAGATACGCAGTATTTT | TRBJ2-3 | TRBD2 | NA | TRBV6-4